The T cell receptor beta chain described here comes from a study of shared clonotypes between healthy human individuals. On this clone itself: Its antigen is still unknown.

The donors were all Caucasian adults (living in Nashville, Tennessee). Study-wide results and limits: Relative to their counterparts shared across all four donors, non-shared clonotypes exhibited diminished generation probabilities. Genetic and exposure-history diversity was limited by the small donor number.

TCRdb keeps only in-frame clones here, not all; method: immunoSEQ multiplex PCR. The table records some 1.4 million clones, 96% of them present only once. The sequencing input was naive CD4+ T cells sorted from blood. Subset defined: CD45RA+ positively selected. This TCR was sampled from a man aged 25-40 years in good health.

This CDR3 is CASSSRETGLTGELFF. Here the CDR3 DNA reads TGTGCCAGCAGCTCCCGCGAGACGGGACTCACCGGGGAGCTGTTTTTT. The chain recombines TRBV7-2 with TRBJ2-2, with TRBD2 as a possible D gene (6 bases). Germline V CDR1 and CDR2: SGHTA, FQGNSA. Trimming left V 4 bases short and J 4 bases short, with 16 bases between. The CDR3 runs 16 residues.